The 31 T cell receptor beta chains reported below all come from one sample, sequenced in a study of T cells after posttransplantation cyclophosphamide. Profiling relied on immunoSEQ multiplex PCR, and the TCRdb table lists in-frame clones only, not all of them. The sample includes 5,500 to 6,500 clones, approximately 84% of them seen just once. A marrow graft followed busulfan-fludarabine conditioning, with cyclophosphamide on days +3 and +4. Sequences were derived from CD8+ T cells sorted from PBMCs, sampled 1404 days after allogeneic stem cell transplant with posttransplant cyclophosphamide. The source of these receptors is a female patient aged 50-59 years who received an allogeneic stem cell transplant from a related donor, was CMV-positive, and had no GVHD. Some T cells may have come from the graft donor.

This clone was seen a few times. The CDR3: CASSPEQGFPINEQFF. CDR3 coding DNA: TGTGCCAGCAGTCCGGAACAGGGGTTCCCTATCAATGAGCAGTTCTTC. V and J are TRBV6-6 and TRBJ2-1; 7 bases are a match to TRBD1. V shed 5 bases, J shed 6 bases, and the junction held 13 bases outside the gene matches. The germline CDR1 and CDR2 sequences are MNHNY and SVGAGI (reference sequence). CDR3 length equals 16 residues.

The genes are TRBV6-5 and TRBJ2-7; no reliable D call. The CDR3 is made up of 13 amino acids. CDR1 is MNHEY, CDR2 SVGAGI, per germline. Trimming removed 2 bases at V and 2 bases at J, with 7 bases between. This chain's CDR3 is CASSYGRAYEQYF. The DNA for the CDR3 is TGTGCCAGCAGTTACGGTCGAGCCTACGAGCAGTACTTC.

The CDR3 loop is CSAGGGPSPLYEQYF. CDR3 bases: TGCAGCGCTGGCGGGGGGCCGAGTCCCCTCTACGAGCAGTACTTC. V usage is TRBV29-1 and J usage is TRBJ2-7; 8 nucleotides align to TRBD2. Germline V gives CDR1 SQVTM, CDR2 ANQGSEA. The CDR3 runs to 15 residues. V shed 7 bases and J 3 bases; nucleotides not matched to a gene: 14.

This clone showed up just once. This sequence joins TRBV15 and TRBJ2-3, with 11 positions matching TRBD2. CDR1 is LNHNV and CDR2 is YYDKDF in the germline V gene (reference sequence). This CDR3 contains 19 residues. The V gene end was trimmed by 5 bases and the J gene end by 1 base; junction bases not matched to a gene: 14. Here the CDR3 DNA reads TGTGCCACCAGCCCCGACGGGTCAATAGCGGGAGGGGGCACAGATACGCAGTATTTT. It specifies CATSPDGSIAGGGTDTQYF.

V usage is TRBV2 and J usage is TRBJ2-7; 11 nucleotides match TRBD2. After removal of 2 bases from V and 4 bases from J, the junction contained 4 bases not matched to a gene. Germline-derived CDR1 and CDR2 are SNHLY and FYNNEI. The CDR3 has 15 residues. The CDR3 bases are TGTGCCAGCAGTGAAAGTAGCGGGAGGGGATACGAGCAGTACTTC. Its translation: CASSESSGRGYEQYF.

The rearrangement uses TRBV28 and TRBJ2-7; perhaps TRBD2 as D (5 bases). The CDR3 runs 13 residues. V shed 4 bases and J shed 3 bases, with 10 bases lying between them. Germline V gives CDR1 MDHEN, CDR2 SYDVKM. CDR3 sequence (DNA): TGTGCCAGCAGTTCGACGGGATTCTACGAGCAGTACTTC. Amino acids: CASSSTGFYEQYF.

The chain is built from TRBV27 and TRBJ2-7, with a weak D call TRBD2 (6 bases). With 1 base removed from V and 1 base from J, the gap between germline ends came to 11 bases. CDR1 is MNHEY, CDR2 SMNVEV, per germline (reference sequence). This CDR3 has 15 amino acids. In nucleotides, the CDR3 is TGTGCCAGCAGTTTATGGTTCGGGGGTTCCTACGAGCAGTACTTC. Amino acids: CASSLWFGGSYEQYF.

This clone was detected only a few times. The CDR3 nucleotides are TGTGCCAGCTCCCCCGACGCAGACAGGGCGTTAACTGTCAATCAGCCCCAGCATTTT. Translation: CASSPDADRALTVNQPQHF. V and J are TRBV28 and TRBJ1-5; the match to TRBD1 covers 7 bases. The V gene end was trimmed by 8 bases and the J gene end by 3 bases; junction bases not matched to a gene: 22. This CDR3 is built from 19 residues. CDR1 and CDR2 from the germline V gene are MDHEN and SYDVKM.

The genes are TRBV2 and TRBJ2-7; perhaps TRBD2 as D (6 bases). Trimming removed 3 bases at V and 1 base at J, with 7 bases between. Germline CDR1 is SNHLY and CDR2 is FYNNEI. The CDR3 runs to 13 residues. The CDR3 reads CASSDRESYEQYF. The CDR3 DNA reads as TGTGCCAGCAGTGACCGGGAGTCCTACGAGCAGTACTTC.

This CDR3 reads CAISESRDRGAYEQYF. CDR3 DNA: TGTGCCATCAGTGAGTCGAGGGACAGGGGGGCCTACGAGCAGTACTTC. The V call is TRBV10-3, the J call TRBJ2-7; 11 bases are shared with TRBD1. Germline lookup yields CDR1 ENHRY and CDR2 SYGVKD. CDR3 length equals 16 residues. Germline trimming cut 0 bases from V and 2 bases from J; bases unmatched to any gene: 3.

Here the CDR3 reads CASSFPDPSEELFF. The CDR3, as DNA: TGTGCCAGCAGTTTCCCTGACCCTAGCGAGGAGCTGTTTTTT. V and J are TRBV28 and TRBJ2-2; perhaps TRBD2 as D (6 bases). Germline V CDR1 and CDR2: MDHEN, SYDVKM. This CDR3 is built from 14 residues. Trimming cost V 3 bases and J 10 bases, with 15 bases left between them.

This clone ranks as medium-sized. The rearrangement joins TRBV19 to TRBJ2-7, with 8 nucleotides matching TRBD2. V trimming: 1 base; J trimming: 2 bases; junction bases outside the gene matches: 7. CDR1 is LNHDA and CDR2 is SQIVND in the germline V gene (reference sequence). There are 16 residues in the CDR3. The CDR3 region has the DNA TGTGCCAGTAGTATAGGTTTACTAGCGGAACCCTACGAGCAGTACTTC. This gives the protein CASSIGLLAEPYEQYF.

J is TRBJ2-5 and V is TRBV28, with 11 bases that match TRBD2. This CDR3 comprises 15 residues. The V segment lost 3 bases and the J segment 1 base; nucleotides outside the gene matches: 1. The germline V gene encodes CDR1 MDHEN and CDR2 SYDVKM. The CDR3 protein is CASSLTSGIQETQYF. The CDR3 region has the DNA TGTGCCAGCAGTTTGACTAGCGGGATCCAAGAGACCCAGTACTTC.

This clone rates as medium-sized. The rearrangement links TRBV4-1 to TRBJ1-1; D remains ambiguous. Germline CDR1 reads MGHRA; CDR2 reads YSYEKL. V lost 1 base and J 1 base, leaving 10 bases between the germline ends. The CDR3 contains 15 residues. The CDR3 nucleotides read TGCGCCAGCAGCCAAGGTGTCGGGGAGAACACTGAAGCTTTCTTT. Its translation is CASSQGVGENTEAFF.

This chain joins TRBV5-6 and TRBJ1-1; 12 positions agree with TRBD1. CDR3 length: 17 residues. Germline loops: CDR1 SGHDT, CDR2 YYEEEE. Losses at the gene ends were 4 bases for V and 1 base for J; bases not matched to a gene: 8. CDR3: CASSPPGTGGANTEAFF. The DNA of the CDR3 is TGTGCCAGCAGCCCCCCTGGGACAGGGGGCGCGAACACTGAAGCTTTCTTT. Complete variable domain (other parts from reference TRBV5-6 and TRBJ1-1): DAGVTQSPTHLIKTRGQQVTLRCSPKSGHDTVSWYQQALGQGPQFIFQYYEEEERQRGNFPDRFSGHQFPNYSSELNVNALLLGDSALYLCASSPPGTGGANTEAFFGQGTRLTVV.

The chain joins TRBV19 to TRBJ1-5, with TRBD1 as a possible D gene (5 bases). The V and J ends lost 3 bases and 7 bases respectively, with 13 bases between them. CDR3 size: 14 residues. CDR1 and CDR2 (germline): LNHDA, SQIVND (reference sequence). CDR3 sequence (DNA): TGTGCCAGTAGTATTGGGGGGAAATGGCAGCCCCAGCATTTT. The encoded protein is CASSIGGKWQPQHF.

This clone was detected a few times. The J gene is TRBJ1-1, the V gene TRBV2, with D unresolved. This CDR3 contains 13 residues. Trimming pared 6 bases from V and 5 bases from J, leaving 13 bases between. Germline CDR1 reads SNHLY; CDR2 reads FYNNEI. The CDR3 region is CASSFEGRTEAFF. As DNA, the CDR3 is TGTGCCAGCAGCTTCGAGGGTAGGACTGAAGCTTTCTTT.

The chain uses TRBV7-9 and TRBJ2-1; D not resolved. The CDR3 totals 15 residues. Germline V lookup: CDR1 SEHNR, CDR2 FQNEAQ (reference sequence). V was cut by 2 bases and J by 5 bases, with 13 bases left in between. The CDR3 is CASSLLDVADNEQFF. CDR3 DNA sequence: TGTGCCAGCAGCTTACTAGATGTCGCAGACAATGAGCAGTTCTTC.

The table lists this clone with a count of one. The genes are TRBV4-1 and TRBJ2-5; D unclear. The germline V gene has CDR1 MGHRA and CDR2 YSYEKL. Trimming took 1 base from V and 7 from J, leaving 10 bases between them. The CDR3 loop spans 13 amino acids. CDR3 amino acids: CASSQGPRRTQYF. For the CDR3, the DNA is TGCGCCAGCAGCCAAGGCCCTCGGAGGACCCAGTACTTC.

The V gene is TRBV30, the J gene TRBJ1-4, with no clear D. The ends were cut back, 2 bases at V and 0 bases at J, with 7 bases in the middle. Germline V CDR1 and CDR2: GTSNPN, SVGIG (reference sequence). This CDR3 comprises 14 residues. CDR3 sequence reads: CAWSFSTTNEKLFF. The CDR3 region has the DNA TGTGCCTGGAGTTTTAGTACAACTAATGAAAAACTGTTTTTT.

CDR3 DNA sequence: TGTGCCAGCTCACTAGCAGGGGACCAAGAGACCCAGTACTTC. Protein product: CASSLAGDQETQYF. This rearrangement joins TRBV18 to TRBJ2-5; perhaps TRBD1 as D (6 bases). V lost 4 bases and J 0 bases, leaving 9 bases between the germline ends. Germline CDR1 reads KGHSH; CDR2 reads LQKENI. CDR3 length equals 14 residues.

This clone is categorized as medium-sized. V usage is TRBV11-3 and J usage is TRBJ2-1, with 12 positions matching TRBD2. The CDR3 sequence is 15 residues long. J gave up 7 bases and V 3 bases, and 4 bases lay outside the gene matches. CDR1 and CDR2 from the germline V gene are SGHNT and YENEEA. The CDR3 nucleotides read TGTGCCAGCAGCTTGACTAGCGGGAGTCTTAATGAGCAGTTCTTC. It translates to CASSLTSGSLNEQFF.

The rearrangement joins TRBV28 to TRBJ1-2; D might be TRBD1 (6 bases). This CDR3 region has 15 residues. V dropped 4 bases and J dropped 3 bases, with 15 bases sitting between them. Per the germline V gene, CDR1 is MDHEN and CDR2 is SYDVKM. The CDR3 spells CASSSEGVLYYGYTF. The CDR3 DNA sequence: TGTGCCAGCAGTTCAGAGGGGGTATTATACTATGGCTACACCTTC.

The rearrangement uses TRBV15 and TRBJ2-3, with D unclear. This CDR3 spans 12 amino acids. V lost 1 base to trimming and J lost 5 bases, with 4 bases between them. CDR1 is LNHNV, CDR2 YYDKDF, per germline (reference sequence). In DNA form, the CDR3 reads TGTGCCACCAGCAGAGGTATAGATACGCAGTATTTT. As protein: CATSRGIDTQYF. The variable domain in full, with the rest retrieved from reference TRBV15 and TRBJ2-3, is DAMVIQNPRYQVTQFGKPVTLSCSQTLNHNVMYWYQQKSSQAPKLLFHYYDKDFNNEADTPDNFQSRRPNTSFCFLDIRSPGLGDTAMYLCATSRGIDTQYFGPGTRLTVL.

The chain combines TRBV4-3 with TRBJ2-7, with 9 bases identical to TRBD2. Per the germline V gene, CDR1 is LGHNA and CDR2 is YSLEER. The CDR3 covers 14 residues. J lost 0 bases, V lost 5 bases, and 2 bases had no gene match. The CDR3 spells CASSYSGSSYEQYF. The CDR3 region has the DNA TGCGCCAGCAGCTATAGCGGGAGCTCCTACGAGCAGTACTTC.

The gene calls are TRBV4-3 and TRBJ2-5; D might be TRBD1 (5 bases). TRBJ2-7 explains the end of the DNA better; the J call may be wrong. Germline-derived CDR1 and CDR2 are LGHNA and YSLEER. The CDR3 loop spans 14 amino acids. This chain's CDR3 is CASSQDPRVYEQYF. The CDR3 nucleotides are TGCGCCAGCAGCCAAGATCCCAGGGTCTACGAGCAGTACTTC.

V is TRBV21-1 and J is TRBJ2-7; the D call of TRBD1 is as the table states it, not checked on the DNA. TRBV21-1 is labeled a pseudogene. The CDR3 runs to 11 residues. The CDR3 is CASTAGSEFDF. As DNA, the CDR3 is TGTGCCAGCACCGCAGGGTCGGAATTCGACTTC.

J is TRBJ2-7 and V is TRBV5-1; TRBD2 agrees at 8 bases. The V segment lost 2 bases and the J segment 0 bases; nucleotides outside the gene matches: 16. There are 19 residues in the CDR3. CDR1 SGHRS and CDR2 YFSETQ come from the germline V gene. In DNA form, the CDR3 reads TGCGCCAGCAGCTTCCAACCTCGAACTAGCGGTGAACACTCCTACGAGCAGTACTTC. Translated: CASSFQPRTSGEHSYEQYF.

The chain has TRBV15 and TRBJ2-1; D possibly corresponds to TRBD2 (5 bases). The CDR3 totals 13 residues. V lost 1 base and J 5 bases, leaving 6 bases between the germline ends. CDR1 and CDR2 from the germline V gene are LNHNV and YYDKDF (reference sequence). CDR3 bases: TGTGCCACCAGCAGAGGGGGAGACAATGAGCAGTTCTTC. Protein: CATSRGGDNEQFF.

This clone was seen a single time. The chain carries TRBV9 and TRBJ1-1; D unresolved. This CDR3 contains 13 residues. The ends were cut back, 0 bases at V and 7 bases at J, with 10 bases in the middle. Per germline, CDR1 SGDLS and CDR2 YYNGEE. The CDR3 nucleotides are TGTGCCAGCAGCGTAGAGAGTTCCCGTGAAGCTTTCTTT. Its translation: CASSVESSREAFF.

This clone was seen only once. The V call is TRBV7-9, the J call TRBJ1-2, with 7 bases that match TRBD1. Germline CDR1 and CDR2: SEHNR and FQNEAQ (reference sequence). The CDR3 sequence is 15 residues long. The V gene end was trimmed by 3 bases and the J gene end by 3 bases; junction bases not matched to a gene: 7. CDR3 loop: CASSLRGDSDYGYTF. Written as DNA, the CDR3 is TGTGCCAGCAGCTTGCGGGGGGACAGTGACTATGGCTACACCTTC.